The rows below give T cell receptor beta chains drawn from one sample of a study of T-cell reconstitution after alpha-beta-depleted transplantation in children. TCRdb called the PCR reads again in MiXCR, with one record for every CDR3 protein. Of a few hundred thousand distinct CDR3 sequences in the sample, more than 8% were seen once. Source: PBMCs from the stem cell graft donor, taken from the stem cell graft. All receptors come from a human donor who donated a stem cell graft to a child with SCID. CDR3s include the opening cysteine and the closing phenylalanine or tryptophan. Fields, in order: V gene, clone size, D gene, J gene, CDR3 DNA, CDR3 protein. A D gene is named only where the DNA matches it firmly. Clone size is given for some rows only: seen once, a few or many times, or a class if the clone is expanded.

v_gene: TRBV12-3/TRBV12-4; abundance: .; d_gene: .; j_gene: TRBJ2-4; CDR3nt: TGTGCCAGCAGTTTTGAGAGAGGGGGGGGCAAAAACATTCAGTACTTC; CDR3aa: CASSFERGGGKNIQYF
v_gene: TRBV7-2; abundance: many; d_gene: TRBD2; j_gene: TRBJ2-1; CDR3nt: TGTGCCAGCAGCCTTACTAGCGGGGGCGCTTACAATGAGCAGTTCTTC; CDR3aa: CASSLTSGGAYNEQFF
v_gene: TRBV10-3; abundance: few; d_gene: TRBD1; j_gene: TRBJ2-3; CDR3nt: TGTGCCATCAGTGCCAGGGGGAAGATCGCAGATACGCAGTATTTT; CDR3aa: CAISARGKIADTQYF
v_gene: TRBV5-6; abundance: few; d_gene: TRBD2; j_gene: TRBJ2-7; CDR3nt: TGTGCCAGCAGCCCTCTACTAGCGGGCTACGAGCAGTACTTC; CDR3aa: CASSPLLAGYEQYF
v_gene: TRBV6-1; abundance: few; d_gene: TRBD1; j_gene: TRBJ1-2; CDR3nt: TGTGCCAGCAGTGCCGGGACAGGGTCTAACTATGGCTACACCTTC; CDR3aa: CASSAGTGSNYGYTF
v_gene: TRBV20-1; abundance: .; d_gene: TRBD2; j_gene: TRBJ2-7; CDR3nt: TGCAGTGCTAGAATGGGGACTAGCTTCTACGAGCAGTACTTC; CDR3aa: CSARMGTSFYEQYF
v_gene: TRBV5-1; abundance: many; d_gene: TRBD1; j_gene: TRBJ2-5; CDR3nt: TGCGCCAGCAGTTCAGGGGGCTTCTCTGTCAGAGAGACCCAGTACTTC; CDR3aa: CASSSGGFSVRETQYF
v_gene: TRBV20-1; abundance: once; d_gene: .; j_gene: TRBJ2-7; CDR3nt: TGCAGTGCTAGATCAGGAGAGGGGACCGTGCAGTACTTC; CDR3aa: CSARSGEGTVQYF
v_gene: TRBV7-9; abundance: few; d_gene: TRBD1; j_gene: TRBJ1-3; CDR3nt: TGTGCCAGCAGCTTACGGGACAGGTTCTACTCTGGAAACACCATATATTTT; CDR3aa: CASSLRDRFYSGNTIYF
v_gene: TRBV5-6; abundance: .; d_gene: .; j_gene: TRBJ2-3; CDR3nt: TGTGCCAGCAGCCCCCGGGGGAGAGGGGGTTCAGATACGCAGTATTTT; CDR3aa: CASSPRGRGGSDTQYF
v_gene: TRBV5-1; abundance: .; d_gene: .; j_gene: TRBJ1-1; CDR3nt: TGCGCCAGCAGCTGGGAGGTTCCCCCCTCTGAAGCTTTCTTT; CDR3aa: CASSWEVPPSEAFF
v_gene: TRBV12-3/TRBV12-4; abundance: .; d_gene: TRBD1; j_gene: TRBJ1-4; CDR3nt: TGTGCCAGCAGTCCACCCAGGGGGAAAACTACTAATGAAAAACTGTTTTTT; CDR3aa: CASSPPRGKTTNEKLFF
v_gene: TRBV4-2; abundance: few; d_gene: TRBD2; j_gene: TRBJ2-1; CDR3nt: TGTGCCAGCAGCCAGGACCGTAGCGGGGGGCTTTCCTACAATGAGCAGTTCTTC; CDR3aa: CASSQDRSGGLSYNEQFF
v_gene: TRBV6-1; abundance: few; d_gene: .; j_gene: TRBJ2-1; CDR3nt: TGTGCCAGCAGTCCAGGCTACGTGGGTCTCTATGAGCAGTTCTTC; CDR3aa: CASSPGYVGLYEQFF
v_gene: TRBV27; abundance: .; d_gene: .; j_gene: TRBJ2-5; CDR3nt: TGTGCCAGCAGTTTAGCCTGGACTTCATGGGGGGAGACCCAGTACTTC; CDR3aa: CASSLAWTSWGETQYF
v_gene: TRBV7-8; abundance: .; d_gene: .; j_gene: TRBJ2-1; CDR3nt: TGTGCCAGCAGCAGACTTCAGGGGGGGGCCCGCTACAATGAGCAGTTCTTC; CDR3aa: CASSRLQGGARYNEQFF
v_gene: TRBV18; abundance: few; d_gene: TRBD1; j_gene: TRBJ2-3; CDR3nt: TGTGCCAGCTCACCACGGACAGGGGCAGATACGCAGTATTTT; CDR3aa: CASSPRTGADTQYF
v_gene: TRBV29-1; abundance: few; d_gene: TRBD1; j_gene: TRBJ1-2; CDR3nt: TGCAGCGTTTACGGGACAGCCGATAATACCTATGGCTACACCTTC; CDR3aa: CSVYGTADNTYGYTF
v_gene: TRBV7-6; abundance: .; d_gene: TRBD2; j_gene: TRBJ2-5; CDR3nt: TGTGCCAGCAGCGGCGGGAGCCACCAAGAGACCCAGTACTTC; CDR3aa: CASSGGSHQETQYF
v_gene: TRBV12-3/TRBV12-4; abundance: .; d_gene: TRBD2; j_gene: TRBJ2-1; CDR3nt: TGTGCCAGCGCGTCCCCGGGGGGGGGTTACAATGAGCAGTTCTTC; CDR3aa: CASASPGGGYNEQFF
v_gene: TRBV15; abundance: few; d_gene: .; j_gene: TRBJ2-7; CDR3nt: TGTGCCACCAGCAGAGCCCTGGGCCAGGGAAGTTCAGGCGAGCAGTACTTC; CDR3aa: CATSRALGQGSSGEQYF
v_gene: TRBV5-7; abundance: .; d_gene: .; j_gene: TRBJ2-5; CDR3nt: TGTGCCAGCAGCCTCCCCGGGGGACAAGAGACCCAGTACTTC; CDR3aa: CASSLPGGQETQYF